A selection of T cell receptor beta chains follows, all from one sample in a study of beta chain features in type 1 diabetes. Data came from immunoSEQ multiplex PCR; TCRdb stores just in-frame clones and leaves some out. The repertoire holds fewer than 350,000 clones, less than 20% seen once, with 0.044% in the top ten. Sample: naive CD4+ T cells from blood. These receptors all come from a woman aged 18 to 35 in good health. Both conserved end residues are part of each CDR3. A D gene is named only where the DNA matches it firmly. Clone size is given for some rows only: seen once, a few or many times, or a class if the clone is expanded.

V	J	D	size	CDR3	DNA
TRBV30	TRBJ2-2	TRBD2	few	CAWSGGSGRNTGELFF	TGTGCCTGGAGTGGGGGTAGCGGGAGGAACACCGGGGAGCTGTTTTTT
TRBV10-3	TRBJ1-1	TRBD1	NA	CAITPDRETEAFF	TGTGCCATCACTCCCGACAGGGAAACTGAAGCTTTCTTT
TRBV7-2	TRBJ2-6	TRBD2	few	CASSLTSAGANVLTF	TGTGCCAGCAGCCTGACTAGCGCTGGGGCCAACGTCCTGACTTTC
TRBV10-3	TRBJ2-1	NA	few	CATLGSSEQFF	TGTGCCACCTTAGGGAGCAGTGAGCAGTTCTTC
TRBV7-2	TRBJ2-7	TRBD2	NA	CASSRSSGGPYEQYF	TGTGCCAGCAGTCGTTCTAGCGGGGGGCCCTACGAGCAGTACTTC
TRBV30	TRBJ1-2	TRBD1	few	CAWSGGDRAHYGYTF	TGTGCCTGGAGTGGTGGGGACAGGGCACACTATGGCTACACCTTC
TRBV5-6	TRBJ2-5	TRBD2	NA	CASSLGTSGGAGETQYF	TGTGCCAGCAGCTTGGGGACTAGCGGGGGGGCCGGAGAGACCCAGTACTTC
TRBV5-6	TRBJ2-4	NA	few	CASSQQGSGVNIQYF	TGTGCCAGCAGCCAGCAGGGGAGCGGCGTAAACATTCAGTACTTC
TRBV7-6	TRBJ2-7	NA	NA	CASSRSPLQAYEQYF	TGTGCCAGCAGCCGATCCCCCTTACAGGCCTACGAGCAGTACTTC
TRBV7-2	TRBJ2-3	NA	few	CASSFKTGTDTQYF	TGTGCCAGCAGCTTTAAGACGGGGACAGATACGCAGTATTTT
TRBV13	TRBJ2-7	NA	NA	CASRQTGDSYEQYF	TGTGCCAGCAGACAAACAGGTGACTCCTACGAGCAGTACTTC
TRBV5-4	TRBJ1-2	TRBD1	NA	CASSLGQGRLANYGYTF	TGTGCCAGCAGCTTGGGACAGGGGAGATTAGCTAACTATGGCTACACCTTC
TRBV7-8	TRBJ1-5	TRBD1	NA	CASSLEDREFRNQPQHF	TGTGCCAGCAGCCTCGAAGACAGGGAGTTTCGCAATCAGCCCCAGCATTTT